Presented here are 5 T cell receptor beta chains from one specimen sequenced in a study of beta chain features in type 1 diabetes. Of the isolated RNA, all was reverse transcribed, and so the sequenced material was expressed TCRB transcripts. Using immunoSEQ multiplex PCR, the repertoire was profiled, and TCRdb retains in-frame clones only, with some absent. The table has a few hundred thousand clones, 25% to 30% seen once; the top ten hold roughly 4%. The sequenced sample was central memory CD4+ T cells from blood. The receptors come from a man aged 25-45 years in good health.

This chain uses TRBV30 with TRBJ2-3, with D possibly matching TRBD1 (6 bases). The CDR3 has 14 amino acids. V was cut by 0 bases and J by 6 bases, with 13 bases left in between. In germline, CDR1 is GTSNPN, CDR2 SVGIG (reference sequence). DNA of the CDR3: TGTGCCTGGAGTGTACAGGGAGCCCCGGATACGCAGTATTTT. It is translated as CAWSVQGAPDTQYF.

This chain uses TRBV5-4 with TRBJ2-1; 11 nucleotides agree with TRBD2. Germline V CDR1 and CDR2: SGHNT, YYREEE (reference sequence). The CDR3 contains 16 residues. The J segment lost 4 bases and the V segment lost 6 bases, leaving 9 bases of the junction unmatched. The CDR3 loop reads CASNTGGTSGYNEQFF. CDR3 DNA sequence: TGTGCCAGCAACACCGGGGGGACTAGCGGTTACAATGAGCAGTTCTTC.

This sequence joins TRBV29-1 and TRBJ2-1; no reliable D call. CDR1 and CDR2 (germline): SQVTM, ANQGSEA. CDR3 length equals 13 residues. Deletions cut 4 bases from V and 0 bases from J, with 7 bases between. CDR3 sequence reads: CSVAWDSYNEQFF. DNA for the CDR3: TGCAGCGTTGCATGGGACTCCTACAATGAGCAGTTCTTC.

This clone was recorded a few times. The V call is TRBV5-1, the J call TRBJ2-3, with D possibly matching TRBD2 (6 bases). Trimming shortened V by 4 bases and J by 3 bases, and 18 bases separated the two germline ends. The CDR3 sequence is 16 residues long. In germline, CDR1 is SGHRS, CDR2 YFSETQ. CDR3 DNA sequence: TGCGCCAGCAGCCCGGGACTGAACGGGGCAACAGATACGCAGTATTTT. Protein product: CASSPGLNGATDTQYF.

This clone has only a few counts. The chain links TRBV29-1 to TRBJ2-1; D assignment may be TRBD1 or TRBD2 (5 bases each). The CDR3 loop spans 14 amino acids. Germline V gene sequence: CDR1 SQVTM, CDR2 ANQGSEA. Trimming took 8 bases from V and 4 from J, leaving 18 bases between them. The CDR3 loop reads CSIRGLGPYNEQFF. The CDR3 bases are TGCAGCATCCGGGGCTTAGGACCGTACAATGAGCAGTTCTTC.